This T cell receptor beta chain was obtained from a study of T cell repertoires in cytomegalovirus infection. Turning to the study itself: Public signatures in TCR beta pointed to CMV infection and matching HLA type. Points from the study as a whole: Clonotype analysis showed dominance of the ex vivo response by HLA-C-restricted CMV-specific TCR beta clonotypes. Accumulated public TCR beta family frequency recognized individuals carrying CMV together with the relevant HLA.

TCRdb itself ran the reads through MiXCR, one entry per CDR3 protein. The sample records about 97,000 distinct CDR3 sequences, 15% to 20% being singletons. This clonotype was seen at least ten times. Antigen unknown. Germline loops: CDR1 SGHRS, CDR2 YFSETQ. V gave up 8 bases and J gave up 4 bases, with 21 bases separating them. The CDR3 has 16 amino acids. The sequenced sample was PBMCs. This chain uses TRBV5-1 with TRBJ2-2; perhaps D is TRBD1 or TRBD2 (6 bases each). This sequence originates from a human donor in good health (CMV status not recorded). Some clones in this sample may be carry-over from other donors' samples. CDR3 amino acids: CASMLMGGSGTGELFF. CDR3 bases: TGCGCCAGTATGCTGATGGGGGGCAGCGGCACCGGGGAGCTGTTTTTT.